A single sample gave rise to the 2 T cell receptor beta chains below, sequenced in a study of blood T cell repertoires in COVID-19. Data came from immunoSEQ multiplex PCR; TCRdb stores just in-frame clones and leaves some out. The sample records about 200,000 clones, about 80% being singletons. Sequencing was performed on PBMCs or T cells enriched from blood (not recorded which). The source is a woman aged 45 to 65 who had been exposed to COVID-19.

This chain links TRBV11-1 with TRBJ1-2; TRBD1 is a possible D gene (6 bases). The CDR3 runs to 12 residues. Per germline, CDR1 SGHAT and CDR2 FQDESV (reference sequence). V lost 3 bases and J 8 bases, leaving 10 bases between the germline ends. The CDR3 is CASSFPGAGYTF. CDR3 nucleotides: TGTGCCAGCAGCTTTCCAGGGGCCGGCTACACCTTC.

DNA for the CDR3: TGTGCCAGCAGCTTACTTGGGGCAGGGGAATCCTCTGGCTACACCTTC. Protein sequence: CASSLLGAGESSGYTF. The genes are TRBV7-2 and TRBJ1-2, with D maybe TRBD1 (6 bases). This CDR3 has 16 amino acids. V dropped 2 bases and J dropped 7 bases, with 20 bases sitting between them. Per germline, CDR1 SGHTA and CDR2 FQGNSA.